This entry lists 20 T cell receptor beta chains sequenced from one sample in a study of CD8 T cells in ankylosing spondylitis. Study-wide findings and caveats: What seemed typical of ankylosing spondylitis blood was a TCR beta motif built from several highly homologous variants.

One entry per CDR3 protein, called by TCRdb with MiXCR from the 5' RACE reads. The sample comprises 700,000 or so distinct CDR3 sequences, about 20% of which are singletons, and roughly a fifth rests with the top ten. No antigen has been identified for these receptors. Sample: blood, either unsorted or a sorted T cell fraction (not recorded which). These receptors all stem from a male donor with ankylosing spondylitis.

Comments on this clonotype: A much larger clone is a single base away; this may be a read error. V gene TRBV12-3 or TRBV12-4 combines with J gene TRBJ2-1, with 7 bases identical to TRBD1. V was pared by 5 bases and J by 10 bases, with 14 bases of the junction left unmatched. This CDR3 contains 15 residues. The CDR3 protein is CASSNRGEAFPEQFF. DNA of the CDR3: TGTGCCAGCAGTAACAGGGGAGAAGCTTTTCCGGAGCAGTTCTTC.

The chain is built from TRBV11-2 and TRBJ1-4; tentatively, D is TRBD1 (6 bases). Looked up from germline, CDR1 is SGHAT and CDR2 is FQNNGV. CDR3 size: 15 residues. Deletions cut 1 base from V and 7 bases from J, with 13 bases between. As DNA, the CDR3 is TGTGCCAGCAGCTTAGGGTCCAGGGGTGTTGAAAAACTGTTTTTT. Its protein is CASSLGSRGVEKLFF.

This clonotype was recorded only once. The chain is built from TRBV9 and TRBJ2-1; D gene ambiguous. This CDR3 is 17 amino acids long. V lost 0 bases and J 6 bases, leaving 19 bases between the germline ends. Germline CDR1 SGDLS, CDR2 YYNGEE. The CDR3 DNA sequence: TGTGCCAGCAGCGTAGGGGGTGGAAGACACTCTGTCAATGAGCAGTTCTTC. Protein product: CASSVGGGRHSVNEQFF.

This clonotype was detected a few times. The chain employs TRBV19 and TRBJ2-2, with TRBD1 identical over 7 bases. This CDR3 comprises 15 residues. Trimming cost V 6 bases and J 4 bases; bases outside gene matches: 8. The germline V gene has CDR1 LNHDA and CDR2 SQIVND (reference sequence). In DNA, the CDR3 is TGTGCCAGTAGCAGACAGGGTGACCCCACCGGGGAGCTGTTTTTT. Its protein product is CASSRQGDPTGELFF.

CDR3 residues: CASSYVQASYEQYF. The CDR3 nucleotides are TGTGCCAGCAGTTACGTACAGGCGAGCTACGAGCAGTACTTC. This chain joins TRBV28 and TRBJ2-7; tentatively, D is TRBD1 (5 bases). Trimming left V 4 bases short and J 3 bases short, with 13 bases between. The CDR3 extends over 14 amino acids. Per germline, CDR1 MDHEN and CDR2 SYDVKM.

This clonotype was counted a few times. This chain links TRBV5-1 with TRBJ1-4; TRBD1 matches at 9 bases. V lost 7 bases and J lost 7; bases outside the gene matches: 8. CDR1 and CDR2 (germline): SGHRS, YFSETQ. The CDR3 is 14 residues long. The DNA of the CDR3 is TGCGCCAGCGGCACCGGGACAGGGAGTGAAAAACTGTTTTTT. It translates to CASGTGTGSEKLFF.

The V and J genes are TRBV7-9 and TRBJ1-1; D not certain. CDR3 length: 14 residues. From germline, CDR1 is SEHNR and CDR2 FQNEAQ (reference sequence). Trimming cost V 6 bases and J 6 bases, with 17 bases left between them. The CDR3 bases are TGTGCCAGCAGGGAGGGCCGGTCTGGCGCTGAAGCTTTCTTT. Its translation: CASREGRSGAEAFF.

This clonotype was seen a handful of times. Written as DNA, the CDR3 is TGTGCCAGCAGTTCCTACCGAATCGGGAGCTACGATACGCAGTATTTT. Its translation: CASSSYRIGSYDTQYF. The chain links TRBV6-2 or TRBV6-3 to TRBJ2-3; D is possibly TRBD2 (6 bases). This CDR3 comprises 16 residues. The V and J ends lost 4 bases and 6 bases respectively, with 20 bases between them. Germline CDR1 and CDR2: MNHEY and SVGEGT.

The chain employs TRBV3-1 and TRBJ2-3, with 10 bases identical to TRBD1. Germline-derived CDR1 and CDR2 are LGHDT and YNNKEL (reference sequence). V lost 4 bases and J lost 6; bases outside the gene matches: 7. There are 15 residues in the CDR3. The CDR3 DNA follows: TGTGCCAGCAGCCCTCCCGGGACAGGGGCCGATACGCAGTATTTT. This encodes CASSPPGTGADTQYF.

In its sample, this clonotype was seen many times. The genes are TRBV12-3 or TRBV12-4 and TRBJ2-2, with no clear D. V gave up 6 bases and J gave up 3 bases, with 5 bases separating them. CDR3 length equals 12 residues. CDR3: CASRRDTGELFF. CDR3 bases: TGTGCCAGCAGACGAGACACCGGGGAGCTGTTTTTT.

In this sample, this clonotype turned up a few times. The chain links TRBV3-1 to TRBJ2-1; 7 bases are shared with TRBD2. V was clipped by 1 base and J by 4 bases; unmatched bases: 10. Germline assignment: CDR1 LGHDT and CDR2 YNNKEL (reference sequence). There are 17 residues in the CDR3. The CDR3 protein is CASSQGVGEGLYNEQFF. Written as DNA, the CDR3 is TGTGCCAGCAGCCAAGGTGTGGGGGAGGGCCTTTACAATGAGCAGTTCTTC.

This clonotype was recorded a few times. The V gene is TRBV7-9, the J gene TRBJ2-7; D is ambiguous. CDR3 size: 15 residues. Trimming stripped 6 bases from V and 0 bases from J, with 15 bases between. Germline V lookup: CDR1 SEHNR, CDR2 FQNEAQ (reference sequence). CDR3 protein: CASSGSPEGSYEQYF. CDR3 sequence (DNA): TGTGCCAGCAGTGGCAGTCCCGAAGGCTCCTACGAGCAGTACTTC.

J is TRBJ1-4 and V is TRBV7-9; D ambiguous. Germline CDR1 reads SEHNR; CDR2 reads FQNEAQ (reference sequence). CDR3 length: 15 amino acids. Trimming removed 0 bases from V and 5 bases from J, with 10 bases in between. The CDR3 region has the DNA TGTGCCAGCAGCTTAGCCGGGGATGGAAATGAAAAACTGTTTTTT. This sequence encodes CASSLAGDGNEKLFF. The full variable domain, its missing parts supplied by reference TRBV7-9 and TRBJ1-4, is DTGVSQNPRHKITKRGQNVTFRCDPISEHNRLYWYRQTLGQGPEFLTYFQNEAQLEKSRLLSDRFSAERPKGSFSTLEIQRTEQGDSAMYLCASSLAGDGNEKLFFGSGTQLSVL.

There are a few counts of this clonotype. V and J are TRBV29-1 and TRBJ2-1; the match to TRBD2 covers 7 bases. The V gene's germline CDR1 is SQVTM and CDR2 ANQGSEA. CDR3 length equals 16 residues. With 1 base clipped from V and 4 bases from J, the junction kept 10 bases outside the gene matches. The CDR3 region is CSVEALAEELYNEQFF. The CDR3 bases are TGCAGCGTTGAAGCTCTAGCGGAAGAGCTTTACAATGAGCAGTTCTTC.

This clonotype has just a few counts. The chain combines TRBV18 with TRBJ2-1; D is ambiguous. CDR1 KGHSH and CDR2 LQKENI come from the germline V gene. This CDR3 comprises 15 residues. Trimming removed 1 base from V and 5 bases from J, with 12 bases in between. For the CDR3, the DNA is TGTGCCAGCTCACCACGGCTCGAATCCCACAATGAGCAGTTCTTC. Residues: CASSPRLESHNEQFF.

The sample holds many counts of this clonotype. The genes are TRBV5-5 and TRBJ2-5; possibly TRBD1 for D (5 bases). The germline CDR1 and CDR2 sequences are SGHKS and YYEKEE (reference sequence). Trimming took off 4 bases at V and 1 base at J, with 8 bases between the two ends. This CDR3 comprises 13 residues. The CDR3 spells CASSAGIQETQYF. The CDR3, as DNA: TGTGCCAGCAGCGCAGGGATCCAAGAGACCCAGTACTTC.

The chain uses TRBV27 and TRBJ2-1, with 8 bases matching TRBD2. V lost 3 bases and J lost 0; bases outside the gene matches: 4. The germline gives CDR1 MNHEY, CDR2 SMNVEV (reference sequence). The CDR3 sequence is 16 residues long. CDR3 bases: TGTGCCAGCAGTTTTGAGCGGGGGAGCTCCTACAATGAGCAGTTCTTC. Translation gives CASSFERGSSYNEQFF.

This chain uses TRBV11-2 with TRBJ1-5; TRBD1 is a possible D gene (5 bases). This CDR3 is built from 18 residues. Germline V gene lookup returns CDR1 SGHAT and CDR2 FQNNGV. V was cut by 1 base and J by 1 base, with 17 bases left in between. CDR3 sequence (DNA): TGTGCCAGCAGCTTAGTACGTGGCAGGGTTGGCAGCAATCAGCCCCAGCATTTT. Its protein is CASSLVRGRVGSNQPQHF. Full variable domain (rest looked up from reference TRBV11-2 and TRBJ1-5): EAGVAQSPRYKIIEKRQSVAFWCNPISGHATLYWYQQILGQGPKLLIQFQNNGVVDDSQLPKDRFSAERLKGVDSTLKIQPAKLEDSAVYLCASSLVRGRVGSNQPQHFGDGTRLSIL.

A few counts support this clonotype. The chain joins TRBV20-1 to TRBJ2-7; 7 bases match TRBD1. The trim removed 5 bases at V and 9 bases at J, leaving 10 bases unmatched. From germline, CDR1 is DFQATT and CDR2 SNEGSKA (reference sequence). This CDR3 has 12 amino acids. CDR3 bases: TGCAGTGCTCCGGACAGGATAGGTGGGCAGTACTTC. It is translated as CSAPDRIGGQYF.

This clonotype was counted between two and nine times. The gene calls are TRBV15 and TRBJ2-2; TRBD1 matches at 7 bases. The CDR3 covers 20 residues. Germline V gene lookup returns CDR1 LNHNV and CDR2 YYDKDF (reference sequence). The V and J ends lost 2 bases and 3 bases, in that order; junction bases with no gene match: 18. The CDR3 DNA follows: TGTGCCACCAGCAGAAGTTTCCCGGGACAGATCAACCTCGACACCGGGGAGCTGTTTTTT. This gives the protein CATSRSFPGQINLDTGELFF.